The text below deals with one TCR beta chain. One end of the junction fails to match germline, which may point to a read error. In the original processing: Amplifying reference gene primers gave estimates of nucleated cell counts. Repertoires were generated with immunoSEQ multiplex PCR, while TCRdb's copy carries only in-frame clones and drops some. D and trimming were read from the DNA, whereas the V and J calls and clone size are those reported in that table. The table has approximately 140,000 clones, around nine tenths seen once. In germline, CDR1 is MNHNS, CDR2 SASEGT. The length of the CDR3 is 12 residues. This sample is part of a study of blood T cell repertoires in COVID-19. In the study overall: COVID-19 samples collected from the United States, Italy and Spain covered acute and convalescent phases. PBMCs, B-cell-depleted T cells, or T cells provided the cDNA or gDNA that made up the material.

This TCR was recovered from a man between 45 and 60 years old with active or convalescent COVID-19. Sequenced input: peripheral blood. The chain employs TRBV6-1 and TRBJ1-1, with D unresolved. CDR3 in amino acids: CASSDRGREAFF. The CDR3 DNA is TGTGCCAGCAGTGACCGGGGAAGGGAGGCTTTTTTT.